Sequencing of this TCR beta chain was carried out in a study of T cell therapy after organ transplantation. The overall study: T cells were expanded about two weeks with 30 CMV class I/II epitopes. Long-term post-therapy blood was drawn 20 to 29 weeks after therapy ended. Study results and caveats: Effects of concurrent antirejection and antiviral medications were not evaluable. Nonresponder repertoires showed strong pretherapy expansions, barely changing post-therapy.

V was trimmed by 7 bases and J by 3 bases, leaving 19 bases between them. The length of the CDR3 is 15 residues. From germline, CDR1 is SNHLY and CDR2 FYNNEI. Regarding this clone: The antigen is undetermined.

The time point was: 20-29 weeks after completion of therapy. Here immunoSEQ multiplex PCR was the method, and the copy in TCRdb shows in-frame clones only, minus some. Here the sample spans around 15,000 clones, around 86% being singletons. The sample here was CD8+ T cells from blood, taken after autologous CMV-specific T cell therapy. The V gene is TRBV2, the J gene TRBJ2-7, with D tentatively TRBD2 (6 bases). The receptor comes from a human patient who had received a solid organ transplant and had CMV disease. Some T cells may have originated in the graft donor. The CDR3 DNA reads TGTGCCAGCAAAGCAGGGTCGGGAGAAATCTACGAGCAGTACTTC. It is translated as CASKAGSGEIYEQYF.